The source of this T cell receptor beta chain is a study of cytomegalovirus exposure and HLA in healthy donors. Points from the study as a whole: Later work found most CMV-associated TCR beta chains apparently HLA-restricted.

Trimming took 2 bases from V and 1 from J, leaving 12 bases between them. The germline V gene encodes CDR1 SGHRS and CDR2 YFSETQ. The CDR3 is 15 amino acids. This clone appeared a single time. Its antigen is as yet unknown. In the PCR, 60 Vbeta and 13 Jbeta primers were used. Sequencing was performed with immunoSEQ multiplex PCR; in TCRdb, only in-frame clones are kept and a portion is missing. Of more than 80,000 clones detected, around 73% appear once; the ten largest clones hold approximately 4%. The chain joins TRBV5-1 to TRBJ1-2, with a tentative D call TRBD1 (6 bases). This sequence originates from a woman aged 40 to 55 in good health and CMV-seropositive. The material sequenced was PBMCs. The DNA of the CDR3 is TGCGCCAGCAGCTTTGGGACATTGGATAACTATGGCTACACCTTC. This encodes CASSFGTLDNYGYTF.